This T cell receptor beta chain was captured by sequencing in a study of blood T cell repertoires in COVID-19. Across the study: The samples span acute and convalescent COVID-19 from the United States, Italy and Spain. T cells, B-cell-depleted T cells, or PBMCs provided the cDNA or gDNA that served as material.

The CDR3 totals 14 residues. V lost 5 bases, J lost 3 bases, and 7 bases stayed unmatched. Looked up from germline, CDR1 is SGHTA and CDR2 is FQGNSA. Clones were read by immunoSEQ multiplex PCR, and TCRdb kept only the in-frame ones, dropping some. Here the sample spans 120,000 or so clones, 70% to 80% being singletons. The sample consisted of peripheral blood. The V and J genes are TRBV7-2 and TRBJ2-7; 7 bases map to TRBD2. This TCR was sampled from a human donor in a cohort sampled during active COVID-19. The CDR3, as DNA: TGTGCCAGCAGCCCCTCTTCGGGGGGCTACGAGCAGTACTTC. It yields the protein CASSPSSGGYEQYF.